One and the same sample provided the 15 T cell receptor beta chains below, sequenced in a study of T cell responses to AZD1222 COVID-19 vaccine. Using immunoSEQ multiplex PCR, the repertoire was profiled, and TCRdb retains in-frame clones only, with some absent. The sample shows about 120,000 clones, roughly 90% of them seen only once. Sequencing used peripheral blood, obtained on day 0 of AZD1222 vaccination. Receptor source: an adult in good health.

A remark on this clone: The same CDR3 is also encoded by other DNA sequences in this sample. The gene calls are TRBV2 and TRBJ1-1; 7 nucleotides line up with TRBD1. V lost 4 bases, J lost 1 base, and 0 bases stayed unmatched. Germline-derived CDR1 and CDR2 are SNHLY and FYNNEI. The CDR3 consists of 13 residues. Here the CDR3 reads CASSGQGNTEAFF. CDR3 coding DNA: TGTGCCAGCAGTGGACAGGGGAACACTGAAGCTTTCTTT.

This clone was seen a few times. The V and J genes are TRBV7-9 and TRBJ2-5, with 7 bases lining up with TRBD1. J was trimmed by 4 bases and V by 10 bases; bases with no gene match: 6. This CDR3 has 12 amino acids. Germline CDR1 reads SEHNR; CDR2 reads FQNEAQ (reference sequence). The DNA of the CDR3 is TGTGCCACCGACAGGGTAGGAGAGACCCAGTACTTC. Translated, it gives CATDRVGETQYF.

The sample holds one count of this clone. The chain couples TRBV5-5 to TRBJ1-4; the D gene is possibly TRBD1 (6 bases). This CDR3 spans 16 amino acids. V lost 4 bases to trimming and J lost 3 bases, with 16 bases between them. Per the germline V gene, CDR1 is SGHKS and CDR2 is YYEKEE (reference sequence). The CDR3 protein is CASSLGQPTPNEKLFF. The CDR3 bases are TGTGCCAGCAGCCTAGGACAGCCGACCCCTAATGAAAAACTGTTTTTT. Full variable domain (missing parts from reference TRBV5-5 and TRBJ1-4): DAGVTQSPTHLIKTRGQQVTLRCSPISGHKSVSWYQQVLGQGPQFIFQYYEKEERGRGNFPDRFSARQFPNYSSELNVNALLLGDSALYLCASSLGQPTPNEKLFFGSGTQLSVL.

The chain employs TRBV7-6 and TRBJ1-3; D not resolved. Germline loops: CDR1 SGHVS, CDR2 FNYEAQ. The CDR3 is 15 residues long. V lost 5 bases to trimming and J lost 0 bases, with 11 bases between them. The CDR3 DNA is TGTGCCAGCAGCCCGGTGGGAGACTCTGGAAACACCATATATTTT. It specifies CASSPVGDSGNTIYF. The variable domain in full, with the rest retrieved from reference TRBV7-6 and TRBJ1-3, is GAGVSQSPRYKVTKRGQDVALRCDPISGHVSLYWYRQALGQGPEFLTYFNYEAQQDKSGLPNDRFSAERPEGSISTLTIQRTEQRDSAMYRCASSPVGDSGNTIYFGEGSWLTVV.

The genes are TRBV18 and TRBJ2-7; the match to TRBD1 covers 9 bases. This CDR3 is 15 amino acids long. CDR1 is KGHSH and CDR2 is LQKENI in the germline V gene. The V segment lost 3 bases and the J segment 6 bases; nucleotides outside the gene matches: 9. The DNA of the CDR3 is TGTGCCAGCTCACCGCCGGGACAGGGCCGGTTCGAGCAGTACTTC. It encodes CASSPPGQGRFEQYF.

The chain links TRBV6-5 to TRBJ2-3; 10 positions match TRBD1. The germline V gene has CDR1 MNHEY and CDR2 SVGAGI. This CDR3 is built from 15 residues. V shed 8 bases, J shed 5 bases, and the junction held 10 bases outside the gene matches. CDR3 region: CASGDRGITGDTQYF. The CDR3 nucleotides are TGTGCCAGCGGGGACAGGGGTATCACGGGAGATACGCAGTATTTT.

The chain is built from TRBV4-1 and TRBJ2-7; 9 positions agree with TRBD2. J was trimmed by 5 bases and V by 0 bases; bases with no gene match: 8. Germline CDR1 reads MGHRA; CDR2 reads YSYEKL. This CDR3 has 16 residues. CDR3 in amino acids: CASSQDGAGGRNEQYF. CDR3 nucleotide sequence: TGCGCCAGCAGCCAAGATGGAGCGGGAGGTCGGAACGAGCAGTACTTC.

The chain employs TRBV14 and TRBJ2-1, with D maybe TRBD1 (5 bases). The germline gives CDR1 SGHDN, CDR2 FVKESK. The CDR3 contains 13 residues. The V and J ends lost 4 bases and 8 bases respectively, with 12 bases between them. CDR3 nucleotide sequence: TGTGCCAGCAGCCTGAGACAGTTCTATGAGCAGTTCTTC. Protein product: CASSLRQFYEQFF. Combining the CDR3 with reference TRBV14 and TRBJ2-1 gives the whole variable domain EAGVTQFPSHSVIEKGQTVTLRCDPISGHDNLYWYRRVMGKEIKFLLHFVKESKQDESGMPNNRFLAERTGGTYSTLKVQPAELEDSGVYFCASSLRQFYEQFFGPGTRLTVL.

This sequence joins TRBV9 and TRBJ2-1; 10 bases map to TRBD2. Germline lookup yields CDR1 SGDLS and CDR2 YYNGEE. Trimming cost V 2 bases and J 5 bases; bases outside gene matches: 4. CDR3 length: 15 residues. CDR3 in amino acids: CASSVGLAANNEQFF. The CDR3 coding sequence is TGTGCCAGCAGCGTTGGACTAGCGGCCAACAATGAGCAGTTCTTC.

The V call is TRBV18, the J call TRBJ1-1; D unclear. The CDR3 contains 13 residues. V was shortened by 6 bases and J by 2 bases, with 10 bases between the two germline ends. Germline CDR1 is KGHSH and CDR2 is LQKENI. The DNA for the CDR3 is TGTGCCAGCTCTCCCTCACCTAACACTGAAGCTTTCTTT. Translating gives CASSPSPNTEAFF.

The sample holds one count of this clone. The chain couples TRBV14 to TRBJ2-5; no clear D gene. Germline CDR1 reads SGHDN; CDR2 reads FVKESK. The CDR3 length is 16 residues. Trimming removed 1 base at V and 4 bases at J, with 16 bases between. The DNA for the CDR3 is TGTGCCAGCAGCCAAGGAGAAGCACCAAGATCAGAGACCCAGTACTTC. Translated, it gives CASSQGEAPRSETQYF.

The CDR3 DNA reads as TGCGCCAGCAGCCAATTACGCGTAGGGGCCACTGAAGCTTTCTTT. Its protein is CASSQLRVGATEAFF. The V call is TRBV4-1, the J call TRBJ1-1; tentative D call: TRBD1 (5 bases). Germline V lookup: CDR1 MGHRA, CDR2 YSYEKL. V lost 2 bases and J 4 bases, leaving 14 bases between the germline ends. The CDR3 is 15 amino acids.

The V and J genes are TRBV7-8 and TRBJ1-1; D may be TRBD1 (5 bases). CDR1 and CDR2 (germline): SGHVS, FQNEAQ. CDR3 size: 13 residues. V was pared by 5 bases and J by 3 bases, with 10 bases between. Here the CDR3 reads CASSLQGDTEAFF. The DNA for the CDR3 is TGTGCCAGCAGCCTGCAAGGGGACACTGAAGCTTTCTTT.

The CDR3 nucleotides read TGTGCCAGCAGCTTATCGGGGGGCAACTACAATGAGCAGTTCTTC. Residues: CASSLSGGNYNEQFF. The chain uses TRBV7-3 and TRBJ2-1, with D possibly being TRBD2 (7 bases). This CDR3 contains 15 residues. With 2 bases removed from V and 3 bases from J, the gap between germline ends came to 11 bases. Germline assignment: CDR1 SGHTA and CDR2 FQGTGA.

This clone was counted a single time. The chain carries TRBV13 and TRBJ2-3; D is perhaps TRBD1 (6 bases). V lost 5 bases and J lost 0, with 15 bases in between. CDR1 is PRHDT, CDR2 FYEKMQ, per germline (reference sequence). The CDR3 consists of 16 residues. This CDR3 reads CASSRQEATSTDTQYF. The CDR3 DNA reads TGTGCCAGCAGCCGACAGGAAGCGACGAGCACAGATACGCAGTATTTT.